The 25 T cell receptor beta chains given below trace back to one sample, sequenced in a study of blood T cells in healthy people across ages. Next came a second PCR, run for roughly 6 to 11 cycles, which used a sample-barcoded 5' primer along with a J-beta primer mix. TCRdb re-analysed the 5' RACE reads in MiXCR, keeping a single row per CDR3 protein. The data hold over a million distinct CDR3 sequences, with around 39% observed a single time. Sequenced material: blood. All receptors come from a woman aged 18-29 years in good health.

With respect to this clonotype: At one end the junction does not follow the germline gene, possibly because of a read error. The chain carries TRBV4-1 and TRBJ2-7, with TRBD2 matching 12 bases. The CDR3 is made up of 18 amino acids. Germline V gives CDR1 MGHRA, CDR2 YSYEKL. CDR3 nucleotides: TGCGCCAGTAGCCAAGAAGGGGCCCTAGCGGGGGGGACCTACGAGCAGTACTTC. Translated, it gives CASSQEGALAGGTYEQYF.

Ten or more counts support this clonotype. The CDR3 DNA reads as TGTGCCAGCAGCCGCCTCGGCGGGACCTACAATGAGCAGTTCTTC. Translated: CASSRLGGTYNEQFF. This chain links TRBV7-2 with TRBJ2-1; TRBD2 is a possible D gene (6 bases). Deletions cut 5 bases from V and 2 bases from J, with 13 bases between. CDR3 length equals 15 residues. CDR1 and CDR2 from the germline V gene are SGHTA and FQGNSA. Full variable domain (remainder filled in from reference TRBV7-2 and TRBJ2-1): GAGVSQSPSNKVTEKGKDVELRCDPISGHTALYWYRQSLGQGLEFLIYFQGNSAPDKSGLPSDRFSAERTGGSVSTLTIQRTQQEDSAVYLCASSRLGGTYNEQFFGPGTRLTVL.

The chain joins TRBV2 to TRBJ2-7, with 13 nucleotides matching TRBD2. The V gene's germline CDR1 is SNHLY and CDR2 FYNNEI. The trim removed 4 bases at V and 3 bases at J, leaving 3 bases unmatched. The CDR3 loop spans 15 amino acids. The CDR3 is CASSVGTSGVYEQYF. Here the CDR3 DNA reads TGTGCCAGCAGTGTAGGGACTAGCGGGGTCTACGAGCAGTACTTC.

There are a few counts of this clonotype. The CDR3 DNA reads TGTGCCAGCTCTAGCGGGAGTAGGTTGTACAATGAGCAGTACTTC. Translated, it gives CASSSGSRLYNEQYF. The genes are TRBV7-9 and TRBJ2-5; TRBD2 matches at 10 bases. The germline V gene encodes CDR1 SEHNR and CDR2 FQNEAQ (reference sequence). V lost 8 bases, J lost 11 bases, and 17 bases stayed unmatched. There are 15 residues in the CDR3.

The V and J genes are TRBV20-1 and TRBJ2-3; possibly TRBD1 for D (6 bases). Germline CDR1 is DFQATT and CDR2 is SNEGSKA (reference sequence). This CDR3 is built from 11 residues. This CDR3 is CTAGGTDTQYF. CDR3 nucleotides: TGCACCGCAGGGGGCACAGATACGCAGTATTTT.

The chain is built from TRBV27 and TRBJ2-7; no clear D gene. CDR1 is MNHEY and CDR2 is SMNVEV in the germline V gene (reference sequence). Trimming pared 5 bases from V and 3 bases from J, leaving 14 bases between. This CDR3 has 14 residues. The CDR3 DNA reads TGTGCCAGCAGTCCCTTACTTGATGGCTACGAGCAGTACTTC. Its protein is CASSPLLDGYEQYF.

V and J are TRBV6-2 or TRBV6-3 and TRBJ2-5, with TRBD2 matching 12 bases. V lost 2 bases, J lost 5 bases, and 15 bases stayed unmatched. This CDR3 is 19 amino acids long. Germline V gene sequence: CDR1 MNHEY, CDR2 SVGEGT. CDR3 region: CASSYILGTSGGRTETQYF. CDR3 nucleotide sequence: TGTGCCAGCAGTTACATTTTGGGAACTAGCGGGGGGCGTACGGAGACCCAGTACTTC.

The genes are TRBV5-1 and TRBJ2-4; 7 bases are shared with TRBD1. Germline V gene sequence: CDR1 SGHRS, CDR2 YFSETQ. V shed 0 bases, J shed 6 bases, and the junction held 9 bases outside the gene matches. This CDR3 has 16 amino acids. In nucleotides, the CDR3 is TGCGCCAGCAGCTTGGTTGAGGGGGCAGACACAAACATTCAGTACTTC. It encodes CASSLVEGADTNIQYF.

In this sample, this clonotype turned up a few times. This chain links TRBV4-1 with TRBJ2-3; no clear D gene. CDR3 length: 14 amino acids. The V end was cut by 1 base, the J end by 2 bases, with 7 bases between. CDR1 and CDR2 (germline): MGHRA, YSYEKL. The CDR3 sequence: CASSQGPYTDTQYF. In nucleotides, the CDR3 is TGCGCCAGCAGCCAAGGGCCCTACACAGATACGCAGTATTTT.

The V and J genes are TRBV7-9 and TRBJ2-1; D uncertain. V was cut by 5 bases and J by 6 bases, with 23 bases left in between. CDR1 SEHNR and CDR2 FQNEAQ come from the germline V gene (reference sequence). The CDR3 runs to 17 residues. The CDR3 spells CASSRAQTIATFNEQFF. DNA for the CDR3: TGTGCCAGCAGCCGAGCCCAGACAATAGCCACCTTCAATGAGCAGTTCTTC.

The chain is built from TRBV7-2 and TRBJ2-3; 8 nucleotides match TRBD1. Germline CDR1 reads SGHTA; CDR2 reads FQGNSA. CDR3 length: 16 residues. V gave up 7 bases and J gave up 4 bases; unmatched junction bases: 13. CDR3 protein: CASTQGAAFPPDTQYF. The CDR3, as DNA: TGTGCCAGCACCCAGGGGGCAGCCTTCCCCCCAGATACGCAGTATTTT.

This chain connects TRBV29-1 to TRBJ2-5; D is tentatively TRBD1 or TRBD2 (5 bases each). Near its end, the DNA agrees better with TRBJ2-7, so the J call may be wrong. The CDR3 consists of 13 residues. CDR1 and CDR2 (germline): SQVTM, ANQGSEA. CDR3 amino acids: CSVAQGPLGEQYF. In DNA, the CDR3 is TGCAGCGTTGCCCAGGGACCCCTGGGCGAGCAGTACTTC.

This clonotype was seen more than once but under ten times. The V and J genes are TRBV21-1 and TRBJ1-5. TRBV21-1 is listed as a pseudogene. The CDR3 is 19 residues long. CDR3 coding DNA: TGTGCCAGCAGCAATGTTAATTTCCTTGACTTTGAGGACAATCAGCCCCAGCATTTT. This sequence encodes CASSNVNFLDFEDNQPQHF.

This chain uses TRBV18 with TRBJ2-1; 9 bases map to TRBD1. The CDR3 extends over 15 amino acids. Trimming at V came to 4 bases and at J to 5 bases, leaving 6 bases not matched to a gene. The germline V gene has CDR1 KGHSH and CDR2 LQKENI. The CDR3 here is CASSRRDRENNEQFF. The CDR3 nucleotides read TGTGCCAGCTCACGACGGGACAGGGAGAACAATGAGCAGTTCTTC.

V and J are TRBV28 and TRBJ1-5; perhaps TRBD1 as D (5 bases). The ends were cut back, 10 bases at V and 4 bases at J, with 11 bases in the middle. This CDR3 is 12 amino acids long. Germline V gene data show CDR1 as MDHEN and CDR2 as SYDVKM. In nucleotides, the CDR3 is TGTGCCACAGGGCCCCTTAATCAGCCCCAGCATTTT. It encodes CATGPLNQPQHF.

The rearrangement joins TRBV10-3 to TRBJ2-2; D is perhaps TRBD1 or TRBD2 (5 bases each). V shed 9 bases and J shed 3 bases, with 20 bases lying between them. This CDR3 region has 16 residues. The germline V gene has CDR1 ENHRY and CDR2 SYGVKD. The CDR3 sequence is CAIKTGTAGDTGELFF. As DNA, the CDR3 is TGTGCCATAAAGACCGGGACGGCCGGGGACACCGGGGAGCTGTTTTTT.

This chain uses TRBV2 with TRBJ2-4; D is uncertain. This CDR3 has 14 amino acids. Germline-derived CDR1 and CDR2 are SNHLY and FYNNEI. Trimming shortened V by 2 bases and J by 13 bases, and 18 bases separated the two germline ends. The CDR3 region is CASSERAGFNEQYF. The CDR3, as DNA: TGTGCCAGCAGTGAAAGGGCTGGATTCAATGAGCAGTACTTC.

The CDR3 region is CASRTLAGGPRDTQYF. In DNA form, the CDR3 reads TGTGCCAGCAGAACCTTAGCGGGGGGGCCTAGAGATACGCAGTATTTT. The genes are TRBV6-2 or TRBV6-3 and TRBJ2-3, with 11 bases fitting TRBD2. J lost 5 bases, V lost 6 bases, and 10 bases had no gene match. The CDR3 extends over 16 amino acids. Germline V lookup: CDR1 MNHEY, CDR2 SVGEGT.

This chain joins TRBV19 and TRBJ2-1; perhaps TRBD2 as D (5 bases). The germline V and J ends were trimmed by 0 bases and 0 bases, with 6 bases remaining between them. The V gene's germline CDR1 is LNHDA and CDR2 SQIVND (reference sequence). The CDR3 sequence is 15 residues long. In DNA, the CDR3 is TGTGCCAGTAGTATAGAGGGGAGCTCCTACAATGAGCAGTTCTTC. This encodes CASSIEGSSYNEQFF.

This sequence joins TRBV12-3 or TRBV12-4 and TRBJ1-2; TRBD1 agrees at 8 bases. The CDR3 contains 11 residues. After removal of 11 bases from V and 6 bases from J, the junction contained 5 bases not matched to a gene. The CDR3 is CARKTGDGYTF. The CDR3 nucleotides are TGTGCCCGAAAGACAGGGGATGGCTACACCTTC.

There are a few counts of this clonotype. V gene TRBV10-3 combines with J gene TRBJ2-5; 7 nucleotides align to TRBD1. The V gene end was trimmed by 7 bases and the J gene end by 2 bases; junction bases not matched to a gene: 4. CDR1 is ENHRY and CDR2 is SYGVKD in the germline V gene. The CDR3 contains 13 residues. The CDR3 here is CAITTGDQETQYF. CDR3 sequence (DNA): TGTGCCATCACTACAGGGGATCAAGAGACCCAGTACTTC.

This clonotype was found once. J is TRBJ2-5 and V is TRBV6-1, with 7 bases aligning to TRBD1. J was trimmed by 2 bases and V by 10 bases; bases with no gene match: 7. The CDR3 consists of 13 residues. Germline V gives CDR1 MNHNS, CDR2 SASEGT. CDR3 nucleotides: TGTGCCACACGAAGGGACAGACAAGAGACCCAGTACTTC. Translation gives CATRRDRQETQYF.

This chain connects TRBV16 to TRBJ1-2; D is perhaps TRBD1 (6 bases). This CDR3 has 15 residues. Germline loops: CDR1 KGHSY, CDR2 FQNENV. Trimming removed 2 bases from V and 5 bases from J, with 15 bases in between. In DNA form, the CDR3 reads TGTGCCAGCAGCCAAAGTGGCGGGGGCTGGTATGGCTACACCTTC. Its translation is CASSQSGGGWYGYTF. Based on the CDR3 plus reference TRBV16 and TRBJ1-2, the full variable domain is GEEVAQTPKHLVRGEGQKAKLYCAPIKGHSYVFWYQQVLKNEFKFLISFQNENVFDETGMPKERFSAKCLPNSPCSLEIQATKLEDSAVYFCASSQSGGGWYGYTFGSGTRLTVV.

The J gene is TRBJ1-1, the V gene TRBV28, with D unclear. Germline V lookup: CDR1 MDHEN, CDR2 SYDVKM. This CDR3 has 11 amino acids. Trimming stripped 6 bases from V and 8 bases from J, with 10 bases between. The CDR3 reads CASRGLAEAFF. The CDR3 nucleotides read TGTGCCAGCAGGGGCTTGGCGGAAGCTTTCTTT.

The CDR3: CASRVGGSGNQPQHF. In DNA form, the CDR3 reads TGTGCCAGCAGGGTTGGGGGGTCCGGCAATCAGCCCCAGCATTTT. The chain uses TRBV6-2 or TRBV6-3 and TRBJ1-5; TRBD1 might be the D (5 bases). CDR3 size: 15 residues. Per the germline V gene, CDR1 is MNHEY and CDR2 is SVGEGT. V lost 6 bases and J lost 2, with 14 bases in between.